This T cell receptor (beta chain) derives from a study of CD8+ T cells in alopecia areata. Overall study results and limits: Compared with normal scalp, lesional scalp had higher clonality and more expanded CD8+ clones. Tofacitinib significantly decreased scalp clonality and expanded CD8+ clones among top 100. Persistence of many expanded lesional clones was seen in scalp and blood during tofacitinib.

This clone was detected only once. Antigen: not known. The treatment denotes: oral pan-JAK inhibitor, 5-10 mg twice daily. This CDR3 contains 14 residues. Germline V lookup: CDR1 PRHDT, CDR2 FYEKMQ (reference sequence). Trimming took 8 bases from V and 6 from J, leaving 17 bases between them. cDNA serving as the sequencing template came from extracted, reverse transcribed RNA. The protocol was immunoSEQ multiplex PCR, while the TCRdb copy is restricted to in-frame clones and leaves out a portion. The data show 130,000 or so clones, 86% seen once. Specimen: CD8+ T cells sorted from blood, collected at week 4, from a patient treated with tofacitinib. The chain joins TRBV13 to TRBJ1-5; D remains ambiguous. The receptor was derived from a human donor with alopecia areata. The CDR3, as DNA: TGTGCCAGCGGCGAGGCGGGTCACGGTCAGCCCCAGCATTTT. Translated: CASGEAGHGQPQHF.